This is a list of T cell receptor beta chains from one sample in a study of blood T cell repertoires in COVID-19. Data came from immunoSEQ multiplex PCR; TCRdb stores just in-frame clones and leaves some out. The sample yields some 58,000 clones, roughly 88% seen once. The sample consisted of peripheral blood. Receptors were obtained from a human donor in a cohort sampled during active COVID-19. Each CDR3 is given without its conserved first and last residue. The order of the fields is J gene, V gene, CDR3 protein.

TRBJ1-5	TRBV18	ASSPQGDQPQH
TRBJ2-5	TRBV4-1	ASSQDFLAGAFKTQY
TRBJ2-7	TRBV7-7	ASSLGGPHSSEQY
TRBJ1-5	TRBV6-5	ASRSEDNQPQH
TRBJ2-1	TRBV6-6	ASSYRQGPYEQF
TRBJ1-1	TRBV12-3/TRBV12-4	ASSFSFLGEAF
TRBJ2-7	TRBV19	ASSESGTGSYEQY
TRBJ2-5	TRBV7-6	ASSLPYETQY
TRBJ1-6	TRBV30	AWSGGQYNSPLY
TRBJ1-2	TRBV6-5	ASSEGAVGGYT
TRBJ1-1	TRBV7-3	ASSLTPGNTEAF
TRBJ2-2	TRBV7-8	ASSFIGTRGTGELF
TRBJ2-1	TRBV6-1	ASSEALVAGLYNEQF
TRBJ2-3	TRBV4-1	ASSSPSGGATDTQY
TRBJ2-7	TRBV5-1	ASSLVLSLSSYEQY
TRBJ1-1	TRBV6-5	ASSYSLLGAEAF
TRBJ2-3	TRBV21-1	ASSKDSGGGRDTQY
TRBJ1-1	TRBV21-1	ASSSAGDRYQAF
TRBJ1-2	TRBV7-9	ASSGKQNYGYT
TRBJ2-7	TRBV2	ASSDLATSYEQY
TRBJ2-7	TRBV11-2	ASSPTSEQGALTEQY